The rows below give T cell receptor beta chains drawn from one sample of a study of persistence of HIV-infected CD4 T cells. Some clones are missing from TCRdb's copy, which holds only in-frame ones; the method was immunoSEQ multiplex PCR. This sample has about 32,000 clones, with approximately 66% found just once. Their antigen targets remain unknown. The input for sequencing was CD4+ T cells sorted from PBMCs after roughly 17-hour stimulation, taken from a patient who received antiretroviral therapy. All receptors derive from an adult man with HIV who was CMV-seropositive. Each CDR3 is given with its conserved first and last residue. The order of the fields is CDR3 protein, CDR3 DNA, J gene, clone size, D gene, V gene. D genes are given only for firm matches. Part of the rows lack a size; the others show once, few, many or a class for expanded clones.

CDR3: CASELQGINTGELFF
DNA: TGTGCCAGCGAGCTGCAGGGGATTAACACCGGGGAGCTGTTTTTT
J: TRBJ2-2
size: NA
D: NA
V: TRBV2

CDR3: CSVRDRGKSGELFF
DNA: TGCAGCGTCCGGGACAGGGGGAAGTCCGGGGAGCTGTTTTTT
J: TRBJ2-2
size: NA
D: TRBD1
V: TRBV29-1

CDR3: CASSPFGGTGLFYTF
DNA: TGTGCCAGTAGTCCCTTCGGAGGGACAGGGCTCTTCTACACCTTC
J: TRBJ1-2
size: NA
D: TRBD1
V: TRBV19

CDR3: CASSLDGRGGLDEQFF
DNA: TGTGCCAGCAGCTTAGATGGTCGGGGGGGCCTGGATGAGCAGTTCTTC
J: TRBJ2-1
size: NA
D: TRBD2
V: TRBV11-3

CDR3: CASSIAGSRQRGNQPQHF
DNA: TGTGCCAGTAGTATAGCCGGCAGCCGCCAGCGGGGCAATCAGCCCCAGCATTTT
J: TRBJ1-5
size: once
D: NA
V: TRBV19

CDR3: CASSSLNEKLFF
DNA: TGTGCCAGCAGTTCCTTGAATGAAAAACTGTTTTTT
J: TRBJ1-4
size: NA
D: NA
V: TRBV28

CDR3: CASSLSNSPLHF
DNA: TGCGCCAGCAGCTTGAGCAATTCACCCCTCCACTTT
J: TRBJ1-6
size: NA
D: NA
V: TRBV5-1

CDR3: CASSLRGAERSTDTQYF
DNA: TGCGCCAGCAGCCTACGGGGAGCCGAGAGGAGCACAGATACGCAGTATTTT
J: TRBJ2-3
size: NA
D: NA
V: TRBV5-1

CDR3: CASSPRVRTDTQYF
DNA: TGTGCCAGCAGCCCCAGGGTGCGCACAGATACGCAGTATTTT
J: TRBJ2-3
size: NA
D: NA
V: TRBV7-9

CDR3: CASSLAGAVTNTEAFF
DNA: TGTGCCAGCAGCTTAGCGGGGGCAGTTACAAACACTGAAGCTTTCTTT
J: TRBJ1-1
size: NA
D: NA
V: TRBV7-8

CDR3: CASSQDPTNEKLFF
DNA: TGCGCCAGCAGCCAGGACCCGACTAATGAAAAACTGTTTTTT
J: TRBJ1-4
size: NA
D: NA
V: TRBV5-1